A single sample gave rise to the 24 T cell receptor beta chains below, sequenced in a study of cytotoxic CD8 clonotypes in ibrutinib-treated CLL. Profiled with immunoSEQ multiplex PCR; TCRdb holds only in-frame clones, not every one. The sample records roughly 180,000 clones, around 70% being singletons. Source: PBMCs, taken after 24 months of ibrutinib treatment. The receptors originated from a human donor with chronic lymphocytic leukemia.

J is TRBJ2-5 and V is TRBV11-2; D uncertain. This CDR3 has 11 amino acids. Germline V lookup: CDR1 SGHAT, CDR2 FQNNGV. V lost 5 bases and J lost 5, with 6 bases in between. The DNA for the CDR3 is TGTGCCAGCAGCGTCGGGGAGACCCAGTACTTC. Translation: CASSVGETQYF.

The chain employs TRBV7-9 and TRBJ2-7; 11 bases are shared with TRBD2. V dropped 11 bases and J dropped 2; count of bases not matched to a gene: 11. This CDR3 region has 15 residues. Germline loops: CDR1 SEHNR, CDR2 FQNEAQ (reference sequence). The DNA of the CDR3 is TGTGCCGTCAGGAAAGTAGCGGGAGGGACCTACGAGCAGTACTTC. Protein product: CAVRKVAGGTYEQYF. The entire variable domain, with the rest obtained from reference TRBV7-9 and TRBJ2-7, is as follows: DTGVSQNPRHKITKRGQNVTFRCDPISEHNRLYWYRQTLGQGPEFLTYFQNEAQLEKSRLLSDRFSAERPKGSFSTLEIQRTEQGDSAMYLCAVRKVAGGTYEQYFGPGTRLTVT.

The chain links TRBV5-4 to TRBJ2-1, with 10 bases fitting TRBD2. Germline CDR1 reads SGHNT; CDR2 reads YYREEE (reference sequence). This CDR3 is built from 15 residues. Germline trimming cut 0 bases from V and 10 bases from J; bases unmatched to any gene: 7. CDR3 residues: CASSLEGLALMEQFF. The CDR3, as DNA: TGTGCCAGCAGCTTGGAGGGACTAGCGTTGATGGAGCAGTTCTTC.

V is TRBV7-6 and J is TRBJ2-5; a weak D match, TRBD2 (6 bases). The CDR3 totals 15 residues. Germline CDR1 is SGHVS and CDR2 is FNYEAQ. V shed 4 bases and J shed 5 bases, with 17 bases lying between them. The CDR3 sequence is CASSSHFPSVETQYF. In nucleotides, the CDR3 is TGTGCCAGCAGCTCCCACTTCCCTAGCGTCGAGACCCAGTACTTC.

The rearrangement uses TRBV27 and TRBJ1-5; TRBD1 agrees at 7 bases. V trimming: 2 bases; J trimming: 3 bases; junction bases outside the gene matches: 10. CDR1 and CDR2 from the germline V gene are MNHEY and SMNVEV (reference sequence). The CDR3 contains 17 residues. The CDR3 DNA follows: TGTGCCAGCAGTTTAAGAGGAGGGACAGTGTACAATCAGCCCCAGCATTTT. Amino acid sequence: CASSLRGGTVYNQPQHF.

The chain couples TRBV6-5 to TRBJ1-2; 8 bases line up with TRBD1. The germline V gene has CDR1 MNHEY and CDR2 SVGAGI. CDR3 size: 14 residues. V dropped 0 bases and J dropped 8; count of bases not matched to a gene: 5. The CDR3 region has the DNA TGTGCCAGCAGTTACTCGTTACAGGGGGGCGGCTACACCTTC. Translated, it gives CASSYSLQGGGYTF.

The chain joins TRBV4-1 to TRBJ1-4, with unresolved D. CDR3 length: 16 amino acids. Between the trimmed V and J ends, which lost 1 base and 8 bases, there was a span of 17 bases. Germline CDR1 MGHRA, CDR2 YSYEKL. The CDR3 nucleotides are TGCGCCAGCAGCCAAGTAGGGAAAAGGGATCGGGAAAAACTGTTTTTT. Translation: CASSQVGKRDREKLFF.

This chain uses TRBV29-1 with TRBJ2-1, with D perhaps matching TRBD1 or TRBD2 (6 bases each). V was pared by 3 bases and J by 0 bases, with 21 bases between. The CDR3 spans 18 residues. CDR1 SQVTM and CDR2 ANQGSEA come from the germline V gene. Here the CDR3 reads CSVESARGLASSYNEQFF. The CDR3 DNA is TGCAGCGTTGAGTCTGCCAGGGGACTTGCTAGCTCCTACAATGAGCAGTTCTTC.

The CDR3 nucleotides read TGCGCCAGCAGCTTTCAGGGGAACACCGGGGAGCTGTTTTTT. This sequence encodes CASSFQGNTGELFF. The chain combines TRBV5-1 with TRBJ2-2, with D possibly matching TRBD1 (5 bases). V was cut by 2 bases and J by 1 base, with 6 bases left in between. Germline CDR1 is SGHRS and CDR2 is YFSETQ. The CDR3 consists of 14 residues. Looking up the rest from reference TRBV5-1 and TRBJ2-2 gives the full variable domain: KAGVTQTPRYLIKTRGQQVTLSCSPISGHRSVSWYQQTPGQGLQFLFEYFSETQRNKGNFPGRFSGRQFSNSRSEMNVSTLELGDSALYLCASSFQGNTGELFFGEGSRLTVL.

The chain is built from TRBV20-1 and TRBJ1-2; D might be TRBD1 (6 bases). This CDR3 is 11 amino acids long. Trimming pared 3 bases from V and 8 bases from J, leaving 10 bases between. The germline CDR1 and CDR2 sequences are DFQATT and SNEGSKA (reference sequence). This chain's CDR3 is CSASQGRGYTF. The DNA of the CDR3 is TGCAGTGCTAGTCAGGGGCGAGGCTACACCTTC.

The genes are TRBV5-1 and TRBJ2-7; 11 nucleotides match TRBD2. With V trimmed by 5 bases and J by 3 bases, 7 bases remained unmatched. The length of the CDR3 is 15 residues. CDR1 SGHRS and CDR2 YFSETQ come from the germline V gene. The CDR3: CASSIGTSGYYEQYF. CDR3 nucleotide sequence: TGCGCCAGCAGTATTGGGACTAGCGGATACTACGAGCAGTACTTC.

The chain is built from TRBV10-3 and TRBJ2-5; the D call may be TRBD1 or TRBD2 (5 bases each). The CDR3 has 15 residues. Germline V gives CDR1 ENHRY, CDR2 SYGVKD. V was trimmed by 2 bases and J by 9 bases, leaving 19 bases between them. This CDR3 is CAISEREQFRGAQYF. As DNA, the CDR3 is TGTGCCATCAGTGAGCGGGAACAGTTTCGAGGGGCCCAGTACTTC.

This chain connects TRBV4-1 to TRBJ1-2; D not certain. CDR1 and CDR2 (germline): MGHRA, YSYEKL. V dropped 0 bases and J dropped 8 bases, with 10 bases sitting between them. CDR3 length: 13 residues. This CDR3 is CASSQEGGYGYTF. The CDR3 DNA is TGCGCCAGCAGCCAAGAAGGAGGGTACGGCTACACCTTC.

This clone was observed a few times. The chain recombines TRBV7-3 with TRBJ2-1, with 9 bases fitting TRBD2. V lost 2 bases to trimming and J lost 7 bases; unmatched junction nucleotides: 6. This CDR3 has 15 residues. Germline V gene lookup returns CDR1 SGHTA and CDR2 FQGTGA. CDR3 loop: CASSLVLAGMNEQFF. Written as DNA, the CDR3 is TGTGCCAGCAGCTTAGTTCTAGCGGGAATGAATGAGCAGTTCTTC.

In DNA, the CDR3 is TGCAGCGGGAAGGATTACGAGCAGTACTTC. Translating it yields CSGKDYEQYF. This chain uses TRBV20-1 with TRBJ2-7, with D perhaps TRBD2 (5 bases). The germline gives CDR1 DFQATT, CDR2 SNEGSKA (reference sequence). The CDR3 is 10 amino acids.

The chain uses TRBV7-2 and TRBJ2-7; 7 bases line up with TRBD2. CDR3 size: 15 residues. The ends lost 5 bases at V and 3 bases at J; junction bases unmatched: 10. Germline CDR1 and CDR2: SGHTA and FQGNSA. The CDR3 spells CASSRFTLADYEQYF. The CDR3 DNA follows: TGTGCCAGCAGCCGCTTTACCCTAGCGGACTACGAGCAGTACTTC.

The chain links TRBV21-1 to TRBJ2-7; TRBD1 reflects the table's D call only, with no check against the DNA. TRBV21-1 is a listed pseudogene. This CDR3 comprises 17 residues. The DNA of the CDR3 is TGTGCCAGCAGCAAAGAGGGGCAGCGAACCAGCTCCTACGAGCAGTACTTC. Its translation is CASSKEGQRTSSYEQYF.

The CDR3 DNA is TGTGCCACCAGCACCACAAGGGTGTATGAGCAGTTCTTC. This codes for CATSTTRVYEQFF. This chain uses TRBV15 with TRBJ2-1; D is uncertain. CDR3 size: 13 residues. Trimming cost V 4 bases and J 8 bases, with 12 bases left between them. The germline V gene encodes CDR1 LNHNV and CDR2 YYDKDF (reference sequence).

This chain connects TRBV30 to TRBJ1-2; tentatively, D is TRBD1 (6 bases). The germline V gene has CDR1 GTSNPN and CDR2 SVGIG (reference sequence). CDR3 length: 12 residues. The germline V and J ends were trimmed by 3 bases and 7 bases, with 12 bases remaining between them. The CDR3 DNA reads as TGTGCCTGGAGCCTAGGGGGAGGTGGCTACACCTTC. This codes for CAWSLGGGGYTF.

The CDR3 region is CASSRHTGTGIYNEQFF. CDR3 in DNA: TGTGCCAGCAGCCGTCATACCGGGACAGGGATTTACAATGAGCAGTTCTTC. The genes are TRBV7-2 and TRBJ2-1; 9 nucleotides agree with TRBD1. Trimming cost V 5 bases and J 4 bases; bases outside gene matches: 12. The CDR3 covers 17 residues. Germline V gives CDR1 SGHTA, CDR2 FQGNSA.

This chain uses TRBV28 with TRBJ1-5; D is unclear. The CDR3 loop spans 15 amino acids. V lost 3 bases to trimming and J lost 1 base, with 10 bases between them. CDR1 and CDR2 (germline): MDHEN, SYDVKM. The CDR3 DNA follows: TGTGCCAGCAGTTTCGGTTCTTGGAGCAATCAGCCCCAGCATTTT. This sequence encodes CASSFGSWSNQPQHF.

This sequence joins TRBV5-1 and TRBJ2-1; TRBD2 matches 8 bases. The length of the CDR3 is 16 residues. Germline V lookup: CDR1 SGHRS, CDR2 YFSETQ. V dropped 0 bases and J dropped 3; count of bases not matched to a gene: 5. This CDR3 reads CASSLETSGGYNEQFF. DNA for the CDR3: TGCGCCAGCAGCTTGGAAACTAGCGGAGGCTACAATGAGCAGTTCTTC.

The chain carries TRBV30 and TRBJ2-5, with 7 bases identical to TRBD1. With 0 bases clipped from V and 3 bases from J, the junction kept 4 bases outside the gene matches. The germline CDR1 and CDR2 sequences are GTSNPN and SVGIG (reference sequence). The CDR3 consists of 14 residues. CDR3 bases: TGTGCCTGGAGTGTCGGGACAGAAAAAGAGACCCAGTACTTC. This encodes CAWSVGTEKETQYF.

The CDR3 spells CASSLLSSEQAYGYTF. The CDR3 DNA reads TGCGCCAGCAGCTTGCTTTCATCTGAACAGGCATATGGCTACACCTTC. This chain links TRBV5-1 with TRBJ1-2; perhaps TRBD1 as D (5 bases). There are 16 residues in the CDR3. V was pared by 1 base and J by 5 bases, with 18 bases between. Germline-derived CDR1 and CDR2 are SGHRS and YFSETQ.